This T cell receptor (beta chain) originates from a study of blood T cell repertoires in COVID-19. Assay used: immunoSEQ multiplex PCR; TCRdb lists only in-frame clones, some missing. Altogether some 270,000 clones are present, approximately 89% being singletons, with the ten largest covering 2.8%. CDR1 is LGHDT and CDR2 is YNNKEL in the germline V gene (reference sequence). The V gene end was trimmed by 3 bases and the J gene end by 0 bases; junction bases not matched to a gene: 11. The CDR3 is 20 amino acids. Participants, roughly 18 to 89 years old, spanned some 23 US areas. Which cohort a participant joined came from the clinical history participants gave. Before they entered the study, exposed participants had met a COVID-19 case within 2 weeks.

This sequence originates from a man in his forties who had been exposed to COVID-19. The sequenced material came from PBMCs or T cells enriched from blood (not recorded which). The chain has TRBV3-1 (or the pseudogene TRBV3-2) and TRBJ2-1, with 13 bases that match TRBD2. This chain's CDR3 is CASSHPTSGRPLSSYNEQFF. In nucleotides, the CDR3 is TGTGCCAGCAGCCACCCGACTAGCGGGAGGCCCCTCAGCTCCTACAATGAGCAGTTCTTC.